These 28 T cell receptor beta chains were sequenced from one sample in a study of T cell responses to AZD1222 COVID-19 vaccine. Repertoires were generated with immunoSEQ multiplex PCR, while TCRdb's copy carries only in-frame clones and drops some. The profile shows about 150,000 clones, roughly nine tenths of them singletons. The input for sequencing was peripheral blood, taken on day 0 of MenACWY control vaccination. The receptors derive from an adult in good health.

The sample holds one count of this clone. The identical CDR3 is also encoded by other nucleotide sequences in the sample. V is TRBV9 and J is TRBJ1-2; D is ambiguous. V dropped 4 bases and J dropped 1 base, with 8 bases sitting between them. This CDR3 has 13 amino acids. Germline CDR1 reads SGDLS; CDR2 reads YYNGEE. DNA of the CDR3: TGTGCCAGCAGCTATGACGGTAACTATGGCTACACCTTC. This encodes CASSYDGNYGYTF.

The chain employs TRBV29-1 and TRBJ1-1, with unresolved D. The CDR3 has 13 amino acids. Germline V gene lookup returns CDR1 SQVTM and CDR2 ANQGSEA. Trimming removed 6 bases at V and 6 bases at J, with 17 bases between. The CDR3 loop reads CSVESGISAEAFF. Written as DNA, the CDR3 is TGCAGCGTCGAGAGTGGGATTAGCGCTGAAGCTTTCTTT.

The chain couples TRBV7-9 to TRBJ2-3; D is perhaps TRBD1 (7 bases). Germline-derived CDR1 and CDR2 are SEHNR and FQNEAQ (reference sequence). There are 16 residues in the CDR3. The V end lost 1 base, the J end lost 4 bases, and 15 bases lay between the germline ends. The CDR3, as DNA: TGTGCCAGCAGCTTAGGAGTGTCCAGGGGGGCAGATACGCAGTATTTT. Protein: CASSLGVSRGADTQYF.

This clone was found once. This chain connects TRBV5-8 to TRBJ2-1, with 8 positions matching TRBD1. V dropped 4 bases and J dropped 3; count of bases not matched to a gene: 6. Germline V gives CDR1 SGHTS, CDR2 YDEGEE. The CDR3 runs 15 residues. This chain's CDR3 is CASSRDRKGYNEQFF. CDR3 DNA sequence: TGTGCCAGCAGCCGGGACAGGAAGGGCTACAATGAGCAGTTCTTC.

The V call is TRBV5-1, the J call TRBJ2-5; 11 positions agree with TRBD2. The CDR3 extends over 15 amino acids. The ends lost 0 bases at V and 3 bases at J; junction bases unmatched: 1. The germline V gene encodes CDR1 SGHRS and CDR2 YFSETQ. CDR3 nucleotides: TGCGCCAGCAGCTTGGCACTAGCGGGGGAAGAGACCCAGTACTTC. The encoded protein is CASSLALAGEETQYF.

The chain uses TRBV5-1 and TRBJ2-3; 9 nucleotides align to TRBD2. Trimming removed 4 bases from V and 5 bases from J; junction bases left unmatched: 11. Germline-derived CDR1 and CDR2 are SGHRS and YFSETQ. This CDR3 spans 16 amino acids. CDR3 bases: TGCGCCAGCAGCCTCCCCGCGGGGGGGCAGGGAGATACGCAGTATTTT. This codes for CASSLPAGGQGDTQYF.

V usage is TRBV6-5 and J usage is TRBJ1-1; maybe TRBD1 (6 bases). V lost 6 bases and J lost 1, with 12 bases in between. The CDR3 length is 14 residues. Germline loops: CDR1 MNHEY, CDR2 SVGAGI. CDR3 bases: TGTGCCAGCAGCCTGAAAGGGGGGAACACTGAAGCTTTCTTT. Translating it yields CASSLKGGNTEAFF.

This clone was recorded a few times. The CDR3 protein is CASSRGRSYTEAFF. The CDR3 coding sequence is TGTGCCAGCAGTAGGGGGAGGTCGTACACTGAAGCTTTCTTT. The rearrangement uses TRBV6-5 and TRBJ1-1; a possible D gene is TRBD1 (6 bases). Deletions cut 5 bases from V and 3 bases from J, with 13 bases between. Germline lookup yields CDR1 MNHEY and CDR2 SVGAGI. The CDR3 is 14 amino acids.

Only a few counts were recorded for this clone. The V gene is TRBV24-1, the J gene TRBJ1-2; TRBD1 aligns across 9 bases. Germline lookup yields CDR1 KGHDR and CDR2 SFDVKD. This CDR3 has 17 amino acids. V lost 4 bases to trimming and J lost 4 bases; unmatched junction nucleotides: 12. For the CDR3, the DNA is TGTGCCACCAGTGACGGGGACAGGGTATACGGGCCCTATGGCTACACCTTC. Translation gives CATSDGDRVYGPYGYTF.

The genes are TRBV12-5 and TRBJ1-5; D is possibly TRBD1 (6 bases). Trimming cost V 6 bases and J 1 base, with 13 bases left between them. This CDR3 is built from 15 residues. The germline gives CDR1 LGHNT, CDR2 FRNRAP. The CDR3: CASGGGGVSNQPQHF. CDR3 nucleotides: TGTGCTAGTGGGGGGGGCGGTGTAAGCAATCAGCCCCAGCATTTT. The variable domain in full, completed from reference TRBV12-5 and TRBJ1-5, reads DARVTQTPRHKVTEMGQEVTMRCQPILGHNTVFWYRQTMMQGLELLAYFRNRAPLDDSGMPKDRFSAEMPDATLATLKIQPSEPRDSAVYFCASGGGGVSNQPQHFGDGTRLSIL.

The genes are TRBV5-1 and TRBJ2-5; D uncertain. The germline CDR1 and CDR2 sequences are SGHRS and YFSETQ. Trimming took 4 bases from V and 5 from J, leaving 9 bases between them. CDR3 size: 12 residues. CDR3: CASSQHRETQYF. The DNA for the CDR3 is TGCGCCAGCAGCCAACACCGGGAGACCCAGTACTTC.

The chain links TRBV6-5 to TRBJ1-1; tentatively, D is TRBD1 (5 bases). CDR1 MNHEY and CDR2 SVGAGI come from the germline V gene. The V gene lost 4 bases and the J gene lost 4 bases, with 10 bases spanning the gap. The CDR3 consists of 13 residues. CDR3 residues: CASSFLRGTEAFF. The CDR3 nucleotides are TGTGCCAGCAGTTTCCTTAGGGGCACTGAAGCTTTCTTT.

CDR3 sequence: CASSLVQGLSEAFF. In DNA form, the CDR3 reads TGTGCCAGCAGCTTGGTCCAGGGACTATCTGAAGCTTTCTTT. This rearrangement joins TRBV5-5 to TRBJ1-1; D perhaps matches TRBD1 (5 bases). There are 14 residues in the CDR3. Trimming pared 0 bases from V and 6 bases from J, leaving 12 bases between. In germline, CDR1 is SGHKS, CDR2 YYEKEE (reference sequence).

The chain recombines TRBV7-9 with TRBJ1-2, with 8 bases matching TRBD1. Trimming cost V 4 bases and J 7 bases; bases outside gene matches: 5. Germline V gene sequence: CDR1 SEHNR, CDR2 FQNEAQ (reference sequence). CDR3 length: 13 amino acids. The CDR3 protein is CASSSGQGRGYTF. The CDR3, as DNA: TGTGCCAGCAGCTCCGGACAGGGTCGTGGCTACACCTTC.

This chain joins TRBV6-2 or TRBV6-3 and TRBJ2-2; D remains unclear. V was shortened by 6 bases and J by 7 bases, with 21 bases between the two germline ends. CDR3 length equals 16 residues. Germline CDR1 MNHEY, CDR2 SVGEGT. CDR3 protein: CASSQIFPRWGGELFF. CDR3 sequence (DNA): TGTGCCAGCAGCCAGATATTCCCACGGTGGGGCGGGGAGCTGTTTTTT.

The V call is TRBV7-2, the J call TRBJ2-7; 7 bases line up with TRBD2. This CDR3 comprises 15 residues. Unmatched junction bases numbered 6, after V lost 1 base and J lost 3 bases. The germline CDR1 and CDR2 sequences are SGHTA and FQGNSA. CDR3 region: CASSLDPAGFYEQYF. DNA of the CDR3: TGTGCCAGCAGCTTAGATCCAGCGGGATTCTACGAGCAGTACTTC. Using reference TRBV7-2 and TRBJ2-7 for the parts outside the CDR3, the full variable domain is GAGVSQSPSNKVTEKGKDVELRCDPISGHTALYWYRQSLGQGLEFLIYFQGNSAPDKSGLPSDRFSAERTGGSVSTLTIQRTQQEDSAVYLCASSLDPAGFYEQYFGPGTRLTVT.

This clone has only a few counts. For the CDR3, the DNA is TGTGCCAGCAGCTCCCAGACAGGGGGCGCTTCTGGCTACACCTTC. Translated: CASSSQTGGASGYTF. This chain uses TRBV7-9 with TRBJ1-2; 10 nucleotides match TRBD1. CDR3 size: 15 residues. V dropped 4 bases and J dropped 7; count of bases not matched to a gene: 9. The germline V gene has CDR1 SEHNR and CDR2 FQNEAQ (reference sequence).

This clone has a single count. The chain recombines TRBV28 with TRBJ2-5, with 9 bases fitting TRBD1. The CDR3 is 12 residues long. CDR1 is MDHEN, CDR2 SYDVKM, per germline. Germline trimming cut 6 bases from V and 7 bases from J; bases unmatched to any gene: 3. The CDR3 reads CASSGQGMTQYF. The CDR3 nucleotides read TGTGCCAGCAGCGGACAGGGGATGACCCAGTACTTC.

This chain connects TRBV11-2 to TRBJ1-2, with TRBD1 as a possible D gene (6 bases). Germline V gene lookup returns CDR1 SGHAT and CDR2 FQNNGV. V was cut by 6 bases and J by 4 bases, with 15 bases left in between. This CDR3 comprises 14 residues. The CDR3, as DNA: TGTGCCAGCAGGGCTTCGGGGGGCGTCTATGGCTACACCTTC. Translation gives CASRASGGVYGYTF.

The chain recombines TRBV5-1 with TRBJ2-2, with D uncertain. The CDR3 length is 14 residues. V was clipped by 2 bases and J by 6 bases, with 11 bases between them. Per the germline V gene, CDR1 is SGHRS and CDR2 is YFSETQ. The DNA for the CDR3 is TGCGCCAGCAGCTTCTCACTACTGCCCGGGGAGCTGTTTTTT. It yields the protein CASSFSLLPGELFF.

The rearrangement links TRBV19 to TRBJ1-5; a possible D gene is TRBD1 (5 bases). With 3 bases removed from V and 6 bases from J, the gap between germline ends came to 12 bases. Germline V gives CDR1 LNHDA, CDR2 SQIVND (reference sequence). The CDR3 length is 14 residues. CDR3 in DNA: TGTGCCAGTAGTATTATGGGGGGAAGTCAGCCCCAGCATTTT. It yields the protein CASSIMGGSQPQHF. The variable domain in full, with the rest retrieved from reference TRBV19 and TRBJ1-5, is DGGITQSPKYLFRKEGQNVTLSCEQNLNHDAMYWYRQDPGQGLRLIYYSQIVNDFQKGDIAEGYSVSREKKESFPLTVTSAQKNPTAFYLCASSIMGGSQPQHFGDGTRLSIL.

The rearrangement uses TRBV6-4 and TRBJ2-3, with D hard to call. The V gene lost 6 bases and the J gene lost 4 bases, with 11 bases spanning the gap. The germline V gene encodes CDR1 MRHNA and CDR2 SNTAGT. This CDR3 has 13 amino acids. CDR3 in DNA: TGTGCCAGCAGGCATCCTGGTTCAGATACGCAGTATTTT. Translation gives CASRHPGSDTQYF.

The chain joins TRBV28 to TRBJ1-4; D is unclear. Trimming left V 4 bases short and J 8 bases short, with 20 bases between. The CDR3 loop spans 16 amino acids. The germline CDR1 and CDR2 sequences are MDHEN and SYDVKM. The CDR3 DNA reads as TGTGCCAGCAGTTCTCCCTGGAAGGACCCGGGGGAAAAACTGTTTTTT. This encodes CASSSPWKDPGEKLFF.

A few counts support this clone. The CDR3 bases are TGTGCCAGCGAAAGGGGCAGCTACGAGCAGTACGTC. As protein: CASERGSYEQYV. The chain employs TRBV2 and TRBJ2-7; possible D gene TRBD1, 5 bases. The CDR3 runs to 12 residues. V lost 8 bases to trimming and J lost 3 bases, with 11 bases between them. CDR1 and CDR2 from the germline V gene are SNHLY and FYNNEI.

The gene calls are TRBV27 and TRBJ1-6; weak D call: TRBD1 (5 bases). CDR3 length: 12 residues. The V end was cut by 2 bases, the J end by 10 bases, with 6 bases between. Germline CDR1 and CDR2: MNHEY and SMNVEV (reference sequence). The CDR3 loop is CASSLQGSPLHF. The CDR3 region has the DNA TGTGCCAGCAGTTTACAGGGATCACCCCTCCACTTT.

The rearrangement links TRBV15 to TRBJ1-2; possibly TRBD1 for D (5 bases). This CDR3 has 16 residues. Looked up from germline, CDR1 is LNHNV and CDR2 is YYDKDF (reference sequence). V lost 1 base, J lost 0 bases, and 12 bases lay in between. Here the CDR3 DNA reads TGTGCCACCAGCAGAGGCCAGGGCAATCCTAACTATGGCTACACCTTC. Translation gives CATSRGQGNPNYGYTF.

The V and J genes are TRBV10-2 and TRBJ1-3; D is unclear. Trimming left V 4 bases short and J 0 bases short, with 7 bases between. Germline V gene sequence: CDR1 WSHSY, CDR2 SAAADI. The CDR3 extends over 14 amino acids. In nucleotides, the CDR3 is TGCGCCAGCAGTGTACCAGGCTCTGGAAACACCATATATTTT. This sequence encodes CASSVPGSGNTIYF.

This chain links TRBV7-2 with TRBJ2-5, with D possibly being TRBD2 (6 bases). V lost 5 bases to trimming and J lost 6 bases, with 22 bases between them. CDR3 length: 16 amino acids. Germline-derived CDR1 and CDR2 are SGHTA and FQGNSA. The CDR3 here is CASSPPGTFLLQTQYF. Written as DNA, the CDR3 is TGTGCCAGCAGCCCTCCCGGGACTTTCCTCTTACAGACCCAGTACTTC.